What follows are 3 T cell receptor beta chains derived from one specimen sequenced in a study of blood T cell repertoires in COVID-19. TCRdb's table, derived via immunoSEQ multiplex PCR, lists solely in-frame clones and lacks some. The sample lists about 230,000 clones; roughly 84% were seen once. The sequenced sample consisted of peripheral blood. The receptors originated from a woman aged 80 or older with active or convalescent COVID-19.

The chain joins TRBV5-1 to TRBJ2-3, with D possibly TRBD2 on 6 matching bases. Between the trimmed V and J ends, which lost 4 bases and 0 bases, there was a span of 12 bases. Germline CDR1 and CDR2: SGHRS and YFSETQ. The CDR3 has 15 residues. CDR3: CASSLRDSSTDTQYF. The DNA for the CDR3 is TGCGCCAGCAGCCTCCGGGACTCTAGCACAGATACGCAGTATTTT.

The chain has TRBV24-1 and TRBJ2-1, with D possibly being TRBD2 (7 bases). V was clipped by 6 bases and J by 8 bases, with 13 bases between them. The CDR3 runs to 13 residues. CDR1 is KGHDR and CDR2 is SFDVKD in the germline V gene. In DNA, the CDR3 is TGTGCCACCAGTAACAGGGACTATTATGAGCAGTTCTTC. As protein: CATSNRDYYEQFF.

The chain employs TRBV9 and TRBJ2-3; 7 bases line up with TRBD2. CDR1 and CDR2 (germline): SGDLS, YYNGEE. Germline trimming cut 3 bases from V and 6 bases from J; bases unmatched to any gene: 7. The CDR3 is made up of 14 amino acids. CDR3 loop: CASSDKRESDTQYF. As DNA, the CDR3 is TGTGCCAGCAGCGACAAGCGGGAATCCGATACGCAGTATTTT.